These T cell receptor beta chains were read from a single sample in a study of beta chain features in type 1 diabetes. Measured with immunoSEQ multiplex PCR; TCRdb has only the in-frame clones, and not every one. The data show 300,000 to 350,000 clones, around 8.5% seen once. What was sequenced was central memory CD4+ T cells from blood. All receptors derive from a man aged 25-45 years with type 1 diabetes. Both conserved end residues are part of each CDR3. The D gene is left open where the match is weak. Size is omitted from some rows. Given values are once, few, many or a class for expanded clones.

V gene,clone size,D gene,J gene,CDR3 protein,CDR3 DNA
TRBV5-6,few,-,TRBJ1-2,CASSLSGIYGYTF,TGTGCCAGCAGCTTAAGCGGGATCTATGGCTACACCTTC
TRBV28,-,-,TRBJ1-5,CASSYGTYQPQHF,TGTGCCAGCAGTTATGGTACCTATCAGCCCCAGCATTTT
TRBV5-4,-,-,TRBJ2-4,CASSLAQGNIQYF,TGTGCCAGCAGCTTAGCGCAGGGAAACATTCAGTACTTC
TRBV2,-,-,TRBJ1-1,CASSEEGAENTEAFF,TGTGCCAGCAGTGAAGAAGGGGCGGAGAACACTGAAGCTTTCTTT
TRBV11-2,few,-,TRBJ1-2,CASSYEGDGYTF,TGTGCCAGCAGTTACGAGGGGGATGGCTACACCTTC
TRBV7-2,many,TRBD2,TRBJ2-6,CASSSLGLAGANVLTF,TGTGCCAGCAGCTCACTGGGACTAGCTGGGGCCAACGTCCTGACTTTC
TRBV29-1,-,-,TRBJ1-4,CSAQGLGEKLFF,TGCAGCGCGCAGGGGCTAGGTGAAAAACTGTTTTTT
TRBV7-9,-,-,TRBJ2-7,CASSIGPSEQYF,TGTGCCAGCAGCATCGGACCGAGCGAGCAGTACTTC
TRBV7-2,few,TRBD1,TRBJ2-5,CASSPAGTGEETQYF,TGTGCCAGCAGCCCAGCCGGGACAGGTGAAGAGACCCAGTACTTC
TRBV30,-,-,TRBJ1-2,CAWSVPPQVYGYTF,TGTGCCTGGAGTGTACCCCCGCAGGTATATGGCTACACCTTC
TRBV11-2,few,TRBD1,TRBJ1-1,CASSFPQGANTEAFF,TGTGCCAGCAGCTTTCCACAGGGGGCGAACACTGAAGCTTTCTTT
TRBV7-2,-,-,TRBJ1-1,CASSLRQLDTEAFF,TGTGCCAGCAGCTTGCGACAGCTGGACACTGAAGCTTTCTTT
TRBV7-6,few,TRBD1,TRBJ2-1,CASSPGMGQGQFF,TGTGCCAGCAGCCCTGGGATGGGACAGGGACAGTTCTTC
TRBV30,few,TRBD1,TRBJ1-1,CAWRSTGRANEAFF,TGTGCCTGGAGGTCGACAGGGAGGGCGAATGAAGCTTTCTTT
TRBV27,few,-,TRBJ2-3,CASSSGWGLDTQYF,TGTGCCAGCAGTTCGGGCTGGGGGTTAGATACGCAGTATTTT
TRBV7-2,few,-,TRBJ1-2,CASSFDKNRRYTF,TGTGCCAGCAGCTTTGACAAGAACCGTCGCTACACCTTC
TRBV14,many,-,TRBJ1-4,CASSHWGSPGAEKLFF,TGTGCCAGCAGCCACTGGGGATCTCCGGGAGCCGAAAAACTGTTTTTT
TRBV27,few,-,TRBJ1-2,CASSSYQGTGYTF,TGTGCCAGCAGTTCCTACCAGGGGACCGGCTACACCTTC
TRBV7-2,once,-,TRBJ2-7,CASSFYGSEQYF,TGTGCCAGCAGCTTTTACGGGTCCGAGCAGTACTTC
TRBV10-3,few,TRBD2,TRBJ2-5,CAISESAGPSGGLETQYF,TGTGCCATCAGTGAGTCGGCGGGACCTAGCGGGGGGTTGGAGACCCAGTACTTC
TRBV6-6,-,-,TRBJ2-3,CASSYSYGVTDTQYF,TGTGCCAGCAGTTACTCGTACGGAGTTACAGATACGCAGTATTTT
TRBV7-2,-,-,TRBJ2-3,CASRRNSQSTDTQYF,TGTGCCAGCAGGCGTAACAGCCAGAGCACAGATACGCAGTATTTT
TRBV6-5,-,-,TRBJ1-5,CASSAQADQPQHF,TGTGCCAGCAGTGCACAGGCGGATCAGCCCCAGCATTTT
TRBV25-1,few,-,TRBJ2-1,CANSTESSPYNEQFF,TGTGCCAATTCGACAGAATCGTCCCCCTACAATGAGCAGTTCTTC
TRBV5-8,few,-,TRBJ1-3,CASSFNSGNTIYF,TGTGCCAGCAGCTTTAACTCTGGAAACACCATATATTTT
TRBV7-2,-,-,TRBJ2-3,CASSLARDTQYF,TGTGCCAGCAGCTTAGCCAGAGATACGCAGTATTTT
TRBV5-1,few,TRBD1,TRBJ2-2,CASSLGTAHTGELFF,TGCGCCAGCAGCTTAGGGACAGCGCACACCGGGGAGCTGTTTTTT
TRBV6-5,-,-,TRBJ1-2,CASSYSFVNYGYTF,TGTGCCAGCAGTTACTCGTTTGTGAACTATGGCTACACCTTC
TRBV19,-,-,TRBJ2-2,CASSIDQGRAGELFF,TGTGCCAGTAGTATAGACCAGGGTAGGGCCGGGGAGCTGTTTTTT
TRBV7-9,few,TRBD1,TRBJ2-4,CASSSRTGGGNIQYF,TGTGCCAGCAGCTCGCGGACAGGAGGAGGAAACATTCAGTACTTC
TRBV29-1,few,-,TRBJ1-1,CSVEVSIYTEAFF,TGCAGCGTTGAAGTCAGCATCTACACTGAAGCTTTCTTT
TRBV5-6,few,TRBD1,TRBJ1-4,CGTDRGEKLFF,TGCGGTACCGACAGGGGTGAAAAACTGTTTTTT
TRBV6-5,-,-,TRBJ1-1,CASSYSPGQNTEAFF,TGTGCCAGCAGTTACTCCCCGGGACAGAACACTGAAGCTTTCTTT
TRBV7-2,many,TRBD1,TRBJ2-6,CASSSSRTGSGANVLTF,TGTGCCAGCAGCTCAAGCCGGACAGGGTCTGGGGCCAACGTCCTGACTTTC
TRBV7-8,-,TRBD1,TRBJ1-2,CASSLPEGQGTF,TGTGCCAGCAGCTTACCAGAAGGACAGGGGACCTTC
TRBV4-3,-,TRBD1,TRBJ1-3,CASSSRDRGGNTIYF,TGCGCCAGCAGCAGCCGGGACAGGGGTGGAAACACCATATATTTT
TRBV7-9,many,-,TRBJ2-3,CASSLAQFAGDTQYF,TGTGCCAGCTCCCTGGCCCAATTTGCAGGAGATACGCAGTATTTT
TRBV18,-,-,TRBJ2-7,CASSPETGSDEQYF,TGTGCCAGCTCACCAGAAACAGGGTCTGACGAGCAGTACTTC
TRBV6-6,many,TRBD1,TRBJ1-3,CASSPGQGAGNTIYF,TGTGCCAGCAGTCCGGGTCAGGGGGCTGGAAACACCATATATTTT
TRBV18,-,-,TRBJ1-2,CASSPSGTENGYTF,TGTGCCAGCTCACCGTCCGGGACGGAGAATGGCTACACCTTC
TRBV6-5,few,-,TRBJ2-3,CASSPYEGDTQYF,TGTGCCAGCAGCCCATACGAGGGAGATACGCAGTATTTT
TRBV30,many,-,TRBJ1-3,CAWSQGGGNTIYF,TGTGCCTGGAGTCAGGGAGGAGGAAACACCATATATTTT
TRBV11-2,-,-,TRBJ2-3,CASSPDTGTDTQYF,TGTGCCAGCAGCCCTGACACAGGGACAGATACGCAGTATTTT
TRBV12-5,-,-,TRBJ2-2,CASGPGRGPNTGELFF,TGTGCTAGTGGCCCCGGGCGGGGACCGAACACCGGGGAGCTGTTTTTT
TRBV5-6,few,-,TRBJ2-7,CASSLVSPGVEQYF,TGTGCCAGCAGCTTGGTGTCTCCGGGGGTCGAGCAGTACTTC
TRBV7-9,few,-,TRBJ2-2,CASSPDSLIAGELFF,TGTGCCAGCAGCCCGGACAGCCTGATAGCCGGGGAGCTGTTTTTT
TRBV7-2,few,-,TRBJ2-5,CASSLNVNVEETQYF,TGTGCCAGCAGCTTAAACGTTAACGTAGAAGAGACCCAGTACTTC
TRBV18,-,-,TRBJ1-2,CASSPDDYGYTF,TGTGCCAGCTCACCCGACGACTATGGCTACACCTTC